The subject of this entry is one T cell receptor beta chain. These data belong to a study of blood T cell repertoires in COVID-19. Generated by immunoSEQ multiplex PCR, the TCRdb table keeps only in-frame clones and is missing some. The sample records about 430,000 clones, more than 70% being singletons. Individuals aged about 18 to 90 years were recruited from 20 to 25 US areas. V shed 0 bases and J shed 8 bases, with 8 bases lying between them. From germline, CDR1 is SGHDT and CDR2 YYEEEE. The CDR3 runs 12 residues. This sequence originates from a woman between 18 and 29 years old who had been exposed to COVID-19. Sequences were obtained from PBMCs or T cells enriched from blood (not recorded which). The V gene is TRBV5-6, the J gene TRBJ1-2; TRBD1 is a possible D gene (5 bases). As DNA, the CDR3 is TGTGCCAGCAGCTTGGGGGGCCCGGGCTACACCTTC. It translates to CASSLGGPGYTF.